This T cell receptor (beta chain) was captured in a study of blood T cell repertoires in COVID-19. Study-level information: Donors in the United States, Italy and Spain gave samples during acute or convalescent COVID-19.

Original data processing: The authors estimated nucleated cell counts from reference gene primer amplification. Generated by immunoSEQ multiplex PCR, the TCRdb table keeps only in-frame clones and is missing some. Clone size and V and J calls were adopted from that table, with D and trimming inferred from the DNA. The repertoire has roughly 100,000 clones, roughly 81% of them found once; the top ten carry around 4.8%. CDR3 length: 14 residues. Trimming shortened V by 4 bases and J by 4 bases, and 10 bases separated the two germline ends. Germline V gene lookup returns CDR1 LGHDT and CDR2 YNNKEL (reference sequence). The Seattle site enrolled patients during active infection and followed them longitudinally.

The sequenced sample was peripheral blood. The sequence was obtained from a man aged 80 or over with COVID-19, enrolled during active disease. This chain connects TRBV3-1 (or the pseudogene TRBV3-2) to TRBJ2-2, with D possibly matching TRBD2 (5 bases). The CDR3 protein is CASSPDSLTGELFF. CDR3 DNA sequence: TGTGCCAGCAGCCCGGACTCTCTCACCGGGGAGCTGTTTTTT.